The 10 T cell receptor beta chains presented below share a single source sample, sequenced in a study of cytomegalovirus exposure and HLA in healthy donors. The primer mix had 60 Vbeta and 13 Jbeta primers. Sequencing used immunoSEQ multiplex PCR; TCRdb keeps in-frame clones, though not all of them. This repertoire shows around 180,000 clones, approximately 71% found once; its top ten account for 1.5%. The specimen sequenced was PBMCs. The receptors come from a girl under 18 in good health and CMV-seronegative.

This rearrangement joins TRBV5-1 to TRBJ2-3; TRBD2 matches at 10 bases. The CDR3 length is 15 residues. V trimming: 4 bases; J trimming: 2 bases; junction bases outside the gene matches: 4. Germline V gives CDR1 SGHRS, CDR2 YFSETQ. CDR3 protein: CASSGTSGATDTQYF. Written as DNA, the CDR3 is TGCGCCAGCAGCGGTACTAGCGGGGCCACAGATACGCAGTATTTT.

Concerning this clone itself: Relative to the germline gene, one junction end is altered; a read error may explain this. V gene TRBV4-2 combines with J gene TRBJ2-2; 7 bases line up with TRBD1. The CDR3 contains 14 residues. Germline V gives CDR1 LGHNA, CDR2 YNFKEQ. The CDR3 DNA reads as TGTGCCAGCAGCCAAGATCTCGAGGGGGCCATCGAGATTTTT. Its translation: CASSQDLEGAIEIF.

This clone was recorded a few times. V usage is TRBV7-9 and J usage is TRBJ1-2; D ambiguous. Trimming cost V 6 bases and J 8 bases, with 7 bases left between them. The CDR3 is 10 residues long. Germline V gives CDR1 SEHNR, CDR2 FQNEAQ (reference sequence). This chain's CDR3 is CASSSQGYTF. The CDR3 region has the DNA TGTGCCAGCAGTTCCCAAGGCTACACCTTC.

J is TRBJ1-1 and V is TRBV4-1; tentatively, D is TRBD1 (5 bases). V lost 2 bases and J lost 4, with 11 bases in between. Germline values: CDR1 MGHRA, CDR2 YSYEKL. The CDR3 consists of 14 residues. The CDR3 here is CASSQQLGGTEAFF. CDR3 bases: TGCGCCAGCAGCCAACAACTGGGGGGCACTGAAGCTTTCTTT.

The rearrangement links TRBV5-4 to TRBJ2-3; possibly TRBD1 for D (5 bases). Germline-derived CDR1 and CDR2 are SGHNT and YYREEE (reference sequence). The CDR3 has 15 amino acids. V gave up 0 bases and J gave up 5 bases, with 13 bases separating them. The CDR3 DNA reads TGTGCCAGCAGCTTGGTTGGCAGGGAAAAAGATACGCAGTATTTT. Translated: CASSLVGREKDTQYF. Supplemented by reference TRBV5-4 and TRBJ2-3, the full variable domain reads ETGVTQSPTHLIKTRGQQVTLRCSSQSGHNTVSWYQQALGQGPQFIFQYYREEENGRGNFPPRFSGLQFPNYSSELNVNALELDDSALYLCASSLVGREKDTQYFGPGTRLTVL.

V is TRBV19 and J is TRBJ2-2; TRBD2 agrees at 7 bases. The CDR3 contains 15 residues. Trimming cost V 10 bases and J 6 bases; bases outside gene matches: 14. Per the germline V gene, CDR1 is LNHDA and CDR2 is SQIVND (reference sequence). The CDR3 DNA follows: TGTGCCACCGCAGTGGCGGGGGTACGGCCCGGGGAGCTGTTTTTT. Its translation: CATAVAGVRPGELFF.

J is TRBJ1-5 and V is TRBV19, with a weak D call TRBD1 (5 bases). This CDR3 has 14 amino acids. The V and J ends lost 4 bases and 5 bases respectively, with 12 bases between them. The germline V gene encodes CDR1 LNHDA and CDR2 SQIVND (reference sequence). The CDR3 DNA sequence: TGTGCCAGTAGTACGGGCGGGGCGTATCAGCCCCAGCATTTT. Translated: CASSTGGAYQPQHF.

This sequence joins TRBV4-2 and TRBJ1-3, with 7 bases lining up with TRBD1. Per germline, CDR1 LGHNA and CDR2 YNFKEQ. V lost 2 bases to trimming and J lost 3 bases; unmatched junction nucleotides: 19. The CDR3 sequence is 20 residues long. In nucleotides, the CDR3 is TGTGCCAGCAGCCAAAGGGGGCCCGGTGGCGACAGGGTGATTGGAAACACCATATATTTT. Residues: CASSQRGPGGDRVIGNTIYF.

The chain uses TRBV10-2 and TRBJ1-6; 9 bases are shared with TRBD1. Losses at the gene ends were 7 bases for V and 8 bases for J; bases not matched to a gene: 6. The CDR3 has 14 residues. Germline CDR1 reads WSHSY; CDR2 reads SAAADI. This CDR3 reads CASTDRGSHSPLHF. CDR3 DNA sequence: TGCGCCAGCACGGACAGGGGCAGTCATTCACCCCTCCACTTT.

The genes are TRBV25-1 and TRBJ1-2; weak D call: TRBD1 (6 bases). This CDR3 comprises 12 residues. V was cut by 6 bases and J by 3 bases, with 8 bases left in between. Germline V gene data show CDR1 as MGHDK and CDR2 as SYGVNS. CDR3 sequence: CASRTGYYGYTF. In DNA, the CDR3 is TGTGCCAGCAGGACAGGTTACTATGGCTACACCTTC.